The entry below gives a single T cell receptor (beta chain) sequence along with its context. Its antigen is unknown. Generated by immunoSEQ multiplex PCR, the TCRdb table keeps only in-frame clones and is missing some. Here the sample spans 300,000 to 400,000 clones, nearly 90% being singletons. Trimming cost V 6 bases and J 0 bases, with 13 bases left between them. The CDR3 has 16 amino acids. Looked up from germline, CDR1 is SGDLS and CDR2 is YYNGEE. The entry originates in a study of cytomegalovirus exposure and HLA in healthy donors. Overall study results and limits: According to a subsequent analysis, TCR clusters from the first cohort were inclined to appear together in the roughly 120 validation repertoires. The dataset shows that most TCR sequences were rare, while some public TCRs occurred in many donors. The study labeled 150 to 200 TCR beta chains cytomegalovirus-associated.

This TCR came from a man in his thirties or forties in good health and CMV-seronegative. The sample consisted of PBMCs. V and J are TRBV9 and TRBJ2-6; the D gene is possibly TRBD1 (6 bases). CDR3 sequence reads: CASTGTLSSGANVLTF. The CDR3 nucleotides read TGTGCCAGCACCGGGACACTCAGCTCTGGGGCCAACGTCCTGACTTTC.